This paragraph covers one T cell receptor (beta chain) sequence. Antigen: not known. These data come from a study of PD-1 blockade in classical Hodgkin lymphoma. The assay was immunoSEQ multiplex PCR, and TCRdb's table has in-frame clones only and misses some. The data show approximately 90,000 clones, about 90% seen once. Study results and caveats: CD4+ TCR diversity, unlike CD8+, rose significantly by C4D1. Relative to healthy donors, newly diagnosed patients reportedly had lower baseline TCR diversity, which was reported as lower still in relapsed/refractory patients. Complete responders entered with baseline diversity on par with newly diagnosed patients, the results showed. Nothing has yet pinned down what causes the repertoire differences, possibly disease activity or prior therapy.

Each patient experienced a relapse that followed autologous stem cell transplantation, and brentuximab vedotin exposure varied. This TCR was recovered from a human donor with classical Hodgkin lymphoma. Sequenced material: peripheral blood mononuclear cells (PBMCs), taken before the second cycle of nivolumab.

The CDR3 loop is CASSFRVGGYPNTGELFF. CDR3 in DNA: TGTGCCAGCAGTTTCCGGGTTGGGGGGTACCCGAACACCGGGGAGCTGTTTTTT. The chain joins TRBV28 to TRBJ2-2; a weak D match, TRBD2 (6 bases). Germline assignment: CDR1 MDHEN and CDR2 SYDVKM. Deletions cut 3 bases from V and 0 bases from J, with 17 bases between. The CDR3 consists of 18 residues.